There are a few counts of the clone carrying this TCR beta chain. CDR3 size: 16 residues. The V segment lost 0 bases and the J segment 6 bases; nucleotides outside the gene matches: 5. This entry is derived from a study of early T cells in non-severe SARS-CoV-2 infection. Study-wide context: The sequenced material was bulk RNA from unsorted whole blood, and its chains were unpaired.

Attachment of unique molecular identifiers was made to individual cDNA molecules. TCRdb re-called the 5' RACE reads through MiXCR, storing one row per CDR3 protein. The data contain under 45,000 distinct CDR3 sequences, about 8% of them seen just once; the ten biggest clones take up 9.5% to 15%. Source: whole blood, taken at baseline. The genes are TRBV12-3 or TRBV12-4 and TRBJ2-2; 9 bases are shared with TRBD1. The clonotype originates from an adult who was a healthcare worker with PCR-confirmed SARS-CoV-2 infection or an uninfected control (not recorded which). CDR3 residues: CASSLAPGQGAGELFF. In DNA, the CDR3 is TGTGCCAGCAGTTTAGCTCCGGGACAGGGTGCCGGGGAGCTGTTTTTT.